Listed below are T cell receptor beta chains from one sample, sequenced in a study of cytomegalovirus exposure and HLA in healthy donors. Repertoires were generated with immunoSEQ multiplex PCR, while TCRdb's copy carries only in-frame clones and drops some. Altogether 150,000 to 200,000 clones are present, 60% to 75% being singletons, with the ten largest covering roughly 3%. Sequenced: PBMCs. The receptors originated from a woman aged 50 to 60 in good health and CMV-seropositive. CDR3s include the opening cysteine and the closing phenylalanine or tryptophan. Each record gives: J gene, V gene, CDR3 protein.

TRBJ1-2,TRBV4-1,CASSQLLATRGYTF
TRBJ2-3,TRBV5-4,CASSLAYGGRGDTQYF
TRBJ2-1,TRBV18,CASSPTAGGGVEQFF
TRBJ1-6,TRBV4-1,CASSHSLQNSPLHF
TRBJ2-7,TRBV10-1,CASSEGQGGYEQYF
TRBJ2-1,TRBV4-1,CASSQDASGGAWEQFF
TRBJ2-7,TRBV2,CASNMGQFHEQYF
TRBJ1-1,TRBV5-4,CASSFFLGQANTEAFF
TRBJ2-3,TRBV11-1,CASSPTSFGPDTQYF
TRBJ2-7,TRBV6-1,CASSSRAGPPYEQYF
TRBJ1-1,TRBV6-6,CASSYGGMNTEAFF
NA,TRBV2,CASSEAGTGELFF
TRBJ2-2,TRBV2,CAGGTANTGELFF
TRBJ2-2,TRBV9,CASSSSTGELFF
TRBJ1-1,TRBV4-1,CASSQGDRDTTEAFF
TRBJ1-1,TRBV5-1,CASSLDDRNTEAFF
TRBJ2-1,TRBV18,CASSPPTGRSYNEQFF
TRBJ2-7,TRBV19,CASTRRTGNTYEQYF
TRBJ2-7,TRBV5-1,CASSKQMGASLHEQYF
TRBJ2-1,TRBV5-6,CASSLEQYNEQFF
TRBJ1-1,TRBV7-2,CASSPTPVGASEAFF
TRBJ1-2,TRBV9,CASRDRANYGYTF
TRBJ2-7,TRBV18,CASSLGLTSYEQYF
TRBJ2-1,TRBV7-9,CASSLALGQGAGEQFF
TRBJ1-1,TRBV4-1,CASSHLDRGYTEAFF
TRBJ2-5,TRBV19,CASSPSQGKTQYF